Each of the 29 T cell receptor beta chains below was sequenced from the same sample in a study of OX40 agonist ivuxolimab in advanced cancers. Produced via immunoSEQ multiplex PCR; TCRdb's table is partial and in-frame only. This sample carries about 83,000 clones, over 75% of them seen once, and the ten largest clones take 0.5% to 0.85%. Specimen: CD4+ or CD8+ T cells sorted from blood, collected in a trial of the OX40 agonist ivuxolimab. These receptors all come from an adult with an advanced solid tumor such as melanoma, head and neck, liver or kidney cancer.

The chain combines TRBV2 with TRBJ1-5; no reliable D call. The V end lost 4 bases, the J end lost 1 base, and 11 bases lay between the germline ends. The CDR3 length is 15 residues. The V gene's germline CDR1 is SNHLY and CDR2 FYNNEI. In DNA, the CDR3 is TGTGCCAGCAGTGTCGACGGATTGAGCAATCAGCCCCAGCATTTT. It specifies CASSVDGLSNQPQHF.

The chain recombines TRBV7-3 with TRBJ1-1, with 10 nucleotides matching TRBD1. Losses at the gene ends were 4 bases for V and 5 bases for J; bases not matched to a gene: 4. In germline, CDR1 is SGHTA, CDR2 FQGTGA. The length of the CDR3 is 14 residues. CDR3 sequence: CASSSRTGGTEAFF. DNA of the CDR3: TGTGCCAGCAGCTCCAGGACAGGGGGGACTGAAGCTTTCTTT. Complete variable domain (other parts from reference TRBV7-3 and TRBJ1-1): GAGVSQTPSNKVTEKGKYVELRCDPISGHTALYWYRQSLGQGPEFLIYFQGTGAADDSGLPNDRFFAVRPEGSVSTLKIQRTERGDSAVYLCASSSRTGGTEAFFGQGTRLTVV.

The V call is TRBV18, the J call TRBJ2-2; TRBD1 is a possible D gene (5 bases). Germline V lookup: CDR1 KGHSH, CDR2 LQKENI. V shed 4 bases and J shed 5 bases, with 11 bases lying between them. There are 14 residues in the CDR3. CDR3 loop: CASSLQGRTGELFF. The CDR3 DNA sequence: TGTGCCAGCTCACTCCAGGGTCGGACCGGGGAGCTGTTTTTT.

The V gene is TRBV29-1, the J gene TRBJ1-2, with 7 positions matching TRBD1. V was pared by 7 bases and J by 0 bases, with 11 bases of the junction left unmatched. Germline V lookup: CDR1 SQVTM, CDR2 ANQGSEA. The CDR3 loop spans 15 amino acids. The DNA for the CDR3 is TGCAGCGGTTTTGACCCCAGGGGGTCTAACTATGGCTACACCTTC. It yields the protein CSGFDPRGSNYGYTF. Full variable domain (remainder filled in from reference TRBV29-1 and TRBJ1-2): SAVISQKPSRDICQRGTSLTIQCQVDSQVTMMFWYRQQPGQSLTLIATANQGSEATYESGFVIDKFPISRPNLTFSTLTVSNMSPEDSSIYLCSGFDPRGSNYGYTFGSGTRLTVV.

The chain couples TRBV12-5 to TRBJ2-7; 11 nucleotides match TRBD1. The CDR3 totals 17 residues. Germline V lookup: CDR1 LGHNT, CDR2 FRNRAP. The junction had 8 bases not matched to a gene; V was cut back by 2 bases and J by 2 bases. CDR3 amino acids: CASGLYPPGQGAYEQYF. CDR3 nucleotide sequence: TGTGCTAGTGGTTTGTACCCCCCGGGACAGGGGGCCTACGAGCAGTACTTC.

The chain couples TRBV4-1 to TRBJ1-2; TRBD1 agrees at 7 bases. Trimming removed 2 bases from V and 4 bases from J; junction bases left unmatched: 7. The germline CDR1 and CDR2 sequences are MGHRA and YSYEKL. CDR3 length: 15 amino acids. The CDR3 here is CASSQPTGTAYGYTF. CDR3 DNA sequence: TGCGCCAGCAGCCAACCAACCGGGACAGCCTATGGCTACACCTTC.

The chain links TRBV2 to TRBJ1-2; TRBD1 aligns across 8 bases. V dropped 5 bases and J dropped 4; count of bases not matched to a gene: 9. The germline gives CDR1 SNHLY, CDR2 FYNNEI. CDR3 length: 15 amino acids. The CDR3 protein is CASSPGQDYSYGYTF. The CDR3 bases are TGTGCCAGCAGTCCGGGACAGGACTATAGCTATGGCTACACCTTC.

V usage is TRBV5-1 and J usage is TRBJ1-2; 7 nucleotides match TRBD1. The CDR3 is 15 amino acids. CDR1 is SGHRS, CDR2 YFSETQ, per germline. With 0 bases clipped from V and 4 bases from J, the junction kept 6 bases outside the gene matches. DNA of the CDR3: TGCGCCAGCAGCTTGGATGGGACAGAAGCCTATGGCTACACCTTC. Translating it yields CASSLDGTEAYGYTF.

V usage is TRBV6-1 and J usage is TRBJ2-7; 7 bases agree with TRBD1. Germline loops: CDR1 MNHNS, CDR2 SASEGT. V was pared by 6 bases and J by 10 bases, with 9 bases of the junction left unmatched. The CDR3 sequence is 12 residues long. The CDR3, as DNA: TGTGCCAGCAGACCCGGACAGGCACGCCAGTACTTC. Its protein product is CASRPGQARQYF.

The table lists this clone with a count of one. The rearrangement uses TRBV5-1 and TRBJ2-7; possible D gene TRBD1, 6 bases. The CDR3 is made up of 17 amino acids. V gave up 0 bases and J gave up 3 bases, with 19 bases separating them. The V gene's germline CDR1 is SGHRS and CDR2 YFSETQ. The CDR3 spells CASSLAGTKFSGYEQYF. Here the CDR3 DNA reads TGCGCCAGCAGCTTGGCCGGGACAAAATTCTCGGGCTACGAGCAGTACTTC.

The rearrangement links TRBV6-5 to TRBJ1-1; D unclear. Trimming pared 4 bases from V and 5 bases from J, leaving 8 bases between. The CDR3 extends over 12 amino acids. The germline V gene has CDR1 MNHEY and CDR2 SVGAGI. The CDR3 loop reads CASSSGITEAFF. The CDR3 DNA follows: TGTGCCAGCAGTTCCGGGATAACTGAAGCTTTCTTT.

This clone has a handful of counts. V is TRBV5-6 and J is TRBJ2-5; 11 bases map to TRBD2. The CDR3 runs to 15 residues. Germline CDR1 and CDR2: SGHDT and YYEEEE. V lost 3 bases and J lost 5; bases outside the gene matches: 6. The CDR3 loop reads CASSYGTSGPETQYF. CDR3 sequence (DNA): TGTGCCAGCAGCTATGGGACTAGCGGCCCGGAGACCCAGTACTTC.

The chain joins TRBV21-1 to TRBJ1-2; TRBD1, the table's D call, was not compared with the DNA. TRBV21-1 corresponds to a pseudogene. This CDR3 is built from 16 residues. The CDR3: CAGSTGQGSGDYGYTF. The DNA of the CDR3 is TGTGCCGGATCGACGGGACAGGGATCAGGTGACTATGGCTACACCTTC.

The V gene is TRBV5-1, the J gene TRBJ2-5, with TRBD1 matching over 8 bases. J was trimmed by 5 bases and V by 3 bases; bases with no gene match: 0. This CDR3 comprises 12 residues. The germline V gene has CDR1 SGHRS and CDR2 YFSETQ. This CDR3 reads CASSWDRETQYF. The CDR3 DNA reads TGCGCCAGCAGCTGGGACAGGGAGACCCAGTACTTC. The entire variable domain, with the rest obtained from reference TRBV5-1 and TRBJ2-5, is as follows: KAGVTQTPRYLIKTRGQQVTLSCSPISGHRSVSWYQQTPGQGLQFLFEYFSETQRNKGNFPGRFSGRQFSNSRSEMNVSTLELGDSALYLCASSWDRETQYFGPGTRLLVL.

This chain links TRBV27 with TRBJ1-2, with D unclear. The CDR3 is 12 amino acids. V was shortened by 4 bases and J by 1 base, with 4 bases between the two germline ends. The germline V gene encodes CDR1 MNHEY and CDR2 SMNVEV (reference sequence). CDR3 coding DNA: TGTGCCAGCAGTTCGGTTAACTATGGCTACACCTTC. This gives the protein CASSSVNYGYTF.

V usage is TRBV19 and J usage is TRBJ1-5; no firm D call. V dropped 2 bases and J dropped 1 base, with 12 bases sitting between them. The CDR3 has 16 residues. Per germline, CDR1 LNHDA and CDR2 SQIVND (reference sequence). Written as DNA, the CDR3 is TGTGCCAGTAGTATATATGCCGGGAGAAGCAATCAGCCCCAGCATTTT. Amino acids: CASSIYAGRSNQPQHF.

This sequence joins TRBV5-1 and TRBJ2-3, with D possibly called TRBD1 or TRBD2 (6 bases each). This CDR3 spans 14 amino acids. V shed 0 bases and J shed 6 bases, with 11 bases lying between them. Germline V gene data show CDR1 as SGHRS and CDR2 as YFSETQ. CDR3 bases: TGCGCCAGCAGCTTGGAGGGGGGCCAGGATACGCAGTATTTT. Protein sequence: CASSLEGGQDTQYF.

The J gene is TRBJ2-5, the V gene TRBV7-2; 9 positions agree with TRBD2. This CDR3 comprises 14 residues. Unmatched junction bases numbered 10, after V lost 4 bases and J lost 10 bases. Per germline, CDR1 SGHTA and CDR2 FQGNSA. CDR3 in DNA: TGTGCCAGCAGCTCCCGGGCGGGGGGGCCGATCCAGTACTTC. Translated, it gives CASSSRAGGPIQYF.

The V and J genes are TRBV29-1 and TRBJ2-7; D perhaps matches TRBD1 (6 bases). Per the germline V gene, CDR1 is SQVTM and CDR2 is ANQGSEA. Trimming took off 5 bases at V and 5 bases at J, with 16 bases between the two ends. This CDR3 spans 13 amino acids. Written as DNA, the CDR3 is TGCAGCGTTCCGTCAACAGGGACCCACGAGCAGTACTTC. Amino acid sequence: CSVPSTGTHEQYF.

The chain is built from TRBV30 and TRBJ1-5, with D maybe TRBD1 (5 bases). Germline V lookup: CDR1 GTSNPN, CDR2 SVGIG (reference sequence). The CDR3 extends over 17 amino acids. V dropped 2 bases and J dropped 2 bases, with 19 bases sitting between them. CDR3 nucleotide sequence: TGTGCCTGGAGTAGGGGCACAGCCCTATTTGGCAATCAGCCCCAGCATTTT. Translated, it gives CAWSRGTALFGNQPQHF.

V usage is TRBV10-3 and J usage is TRBJ2-1; TRBD2 matches 13 bases. Trimming cost V 0 bases and J 1 base; bases outside gene matches: 3. Per germline, CDR1 ENHRY and CDR2 SYGVKD. This CDR3 spans 18 amino acids. In DNA form, the CDR3 reads TGTGCCATCAGTGAGTCGAGGACTAGCGGGGGTTCCTACAATGAGCAGTTCTTC. Translated, it gives CAISESRTSGGSYNEQFF.

V and J are TRBV5-1 and TRBJ1-4, with TRBD1 as a possible D gene (5 bases). This CDR3 has 17 residues. Trimming cost V 4 bases and J 10 bases, with 26 bases left between them. Germline V lookup: CDR1 SGHRS, CDR2 YFSETQ. CDR3: CASSEGELTGPLSKLFF. The DNA for the CDR3 is TGCGCCAGCAGCGAAGGGGAGCTAACGGGACCTCTATCAAAACTGTTTTTT. The whole variable domain, remainder taken from reference TRBV5-1 and TRBJ1-4, is KAGVTQTPRYLIKTRGQQVTLSCSPISGHRSVSWYQQTPGQGLQFLFEYFSETQRNKGNFPGRFSGRQFSNSRSEMNVSTLELGDSALYLCASSEGELTGPLSKLFFGSGTQLSVL.

CDR3: CASSFLSLGGMNTEAFF. Here the CDR3 DNA reads TGTGCCAGCAGTTTTCTTTCCTTGGGGGGTATGAACACTGAAGCTTTCTTT. The V and J genes are TRBV27 and TRBJ1-1; TRBD1 is a possible D gene (5 bases). Trimming removed 3 bases at V and 0 bases at J, with 17 bases between. The germline V gene encodes CDR1 MNHEY and CDR2 SMNVEV (reference sequence). The CDR3 consists of 17 residues.

The V and J genes are TRBV9 and TRBJ2-1; TRBD2 aligns across 8 bases. In germline, CDR1 is SGDLS, CDR2 YYNGEE. V lost 0 bases to trimming and J lost 10 bases; unmatched junction nucleotides: 6. The CDR3 is 14 residues long. CDR3 in DNA: TGTGCCAGCAGCGTAGCGGGGGGGCAGTGGGAGCAGTTCTTC. Translating it yields CASSVAGGQWEQFF.

This chain uses TRBV19 with TRBJ1-5, with TRBD1 matching 11 bases. This CDR3 has 20 residues. V dropped 5 bases and J dropped 4; count of bases not matched to a gene: 19. Looked up from germline, CDR1 is LNHDA and CDR2 is SQIVND (reference sequence). CDR3 nucleotide sequence: TGTGCCAGTAGTGGGCCTTGGGGACAGGGGGGCCCCGAGGGAAATCAGCCCCAGCATTTT. Amino acid sequence: CASSGPWGQGGPEGNQPQHF.

The chain joins TRBV23-1 to TRBJ2-1; unclear D gene. TRBV23-1 is sorted into the ORF group, with uncertain function. The CDR3 spans 13 residues. V was trimmed by 5 bases and J by 2 bases, leaving 7 bases between them. The CDR3 protein is CASSNTPYNEQFF. CDR3 nucleotide sequence: TGCGCCAGCAGTAATACTCCCTACAATGAGCAGTTCTTC.

As DNA, the CDR3 is TGTGCCAGCAGCCAAGAAGGACAGGGGGGCCAAGAGACCCAGTACTTC. It is translated as CASSQEGQGGQETQYF. The gene calls are TRBV4-2 and TRBJ2-5; the match to TRBD1 covers 10 bases. V shed 0 bases, J shed 1 base, and the junction held 2 bases outside the gene matches. Germline assignment: CDR1 LGHNA and CDR2 YNFKEQ. The CDR3 totals 16 residues.

V and J are TRBV11-2 and TRBJ2-1; 10 nucleotides line up with TRBD1. Losses at the gene ends were 0 bases for V and 3 bases for J; bases not matched to a gene: 5. Germline values: CDR1 SGHAT, CDR2 FQNNGV. The length of the CDR3 is 17 residues. Written as DNA, the CDR3 is TGTGCCAGCAGCTTAGATCCGGGACAGGGGTTCTACAATGAGCAGTTCTTC. As protein: CASSLDPGQGFYNEQFF.

The chain carries TRBV6-5 and TRBJ2-3, with 9 bases matching TRBD1. The germline V gene encodes CDR1 MNHEY and CDR2 SVGAGI. V lost 7 bases to trimming and J lost 5 bases; unmatched junction nucleotides: 10. The CDR3 extends over 15 amino acids. CDR3 nucleotide sequence: TGTGCCAGCACCTACAGGGGGCGGGCGGGAGATACGCAGTATTTT. Protein sequence: CASTYRGRAGDTQYF.